The rows below give T cell receptor beta chains drawn from one sample of a study of T cell repertoires in cytomegalovirus infection. Via MiXCR, TCRdb re-called the reads, giving one row per CDR3 protein. The table shows 150,000 to 200,000 distinct CDR3 sequences, with under 20% occurring only once. Sequencing used CD8+ T cells from PBMCs. These TCRs come from a human donor in good health (CMV status not recorded). Some clones in this sample may be carry-over from other donors' samples. Both conserved end residues are part of each CDR3. D genes are given only for firm matches. Part of the rows lack a size; the others show once, few, many or a class for expanded clones.

v_gene	d_gene	abundance	j_gene	CDR3aa	CDR3nt
TRBV11-2	TRBD2	few	TRBJ2-3	CASSLRPGLAGADTQYF	TGTGCCAGCAGCTTACGCCCGGGACTAGCGGGAGCAGATACGCAGTATTTT
TRBV28	-	-	TRBJ2-5	CASSFSYRRTSQETQYF	TGTGCCAGCAGTTTTTCTTACCGACGGACCTCACAAGAGACCCAGTACTTC
TRBV7-8	-	few	TRBJ1-1	CASSPGTSTEAFF	TGTGCCAGCAGCCCTGGGACGAGCACTGAAGCTTTCTTT
TRBV6-2/TRBV6-3	-	-	TRBJ2-7	CASSWLPGLEQYF	TGTGCCAGCAGTTGGTTACCAGGACTCGAGCAGTACTTC
TRBV4-1	-	-	TRBJ2-1	CASRNPTVTSDRNEQFF	TGCGCCAGCAGAAACCCGACTGTGACTAGTGATCGGAATGAGCAGTTCTTC
TRBV20-1	TRBD1	few	TRBJ2-7	CSARDWTGTYEQYF	TGCAGTGCTAGAGATTGGACAGGGACCTACGAGCAGTACTTC
TRBV19	TRBD1	-	TRBJ2-3	CASSIIARTGGESTDTQYF	TGTGCCAGTAGTATAATCGCGAGGACAGGGGGCGAATCCACAGATACGCAGTATTTT
TRBV7-6	TRBD2	many	TRBJ2-1	CASSLFGASGGPDLWEQFF	TGTGCCAGCAGCCTATTCGGGGCTAGCGGGGGCCCGGACCTATGGGAGCAGTTCTTC
TRBV9	-	few	TRBJ2-2	CASSAWGGNTGELFF	TGTGCCAGCAGCGCCTGGGGAGGGAACACCGGGGAGCTGTTTTTT
TRBV6-6	-	many	TRBJ1-1	CASSYRNTEAFF	TGTGCCAGCAGTTATCGAAACACTGAAGCTTTCTTT